The 5 T cell receptor beta chains given below trace back to one sample, sequenced in a study of blood T cell repertoires in COVID-19. The table came from immunoSEQ multiplex PCR; TCRdb's copy has only in-frame clones and leaves some out. The sample carries about 350,000 clones, 85% to 90% recorded once. Sequencing was carried out using peripheral blood. The receptors here all came from a woman between 50 and 59 years old with COVID-19, enrolled during active disease.

The chain links TRBV6-5 to TRBJ1-3, with 7 bases identical to TRBD1. V was pared by 5 bases and J by 2 bases, with 3 bases of the junction left unmatched. This CDR3 comprises 14 residues. CDR1 MNHEY and CDR2 SVGAGI come from the germline V gene. In DNA form, the CDR3 reads TGTGCCAGCAGTACAGGGGATGCTGGAAACACCATATATTTT. Translating gives CASSTGDAGNTIYF.

The chain employs TRBV6-2 or TRBV6-3 and TRBJ2-4; 10 nucleotides agree with TRBD2. Germline V gives CDR1 MNHEY, CDR2 SVGEGT. This CDR3 is built from 15 residues. J gave up 7 bases and V 6 bases, and 9 bases lay outside the gene matches. CDR3 sequence (DNA): TGTGCCAGCAGACCTAGGGGACTAGCGAGCAACATTCAGTACTTC. Its translation: CASRPRGLASNIQYF.

This rearrangement joins TRBV19 to TRBJ1-6; 8 nucleotides align to TRBD1. The CDR3 extends over 15 amino acids. Germline-derived CDR1 and CDR2 are LNHDA and SQIVND (reference sequence). With V trimmed by 1 base and J by 9 bases, 5 bases remained unmatched. CDR3 in amino acids: CASSIGGQGRSPLHF. The CDR3 DNA sequence: TGTGCCAGTAGTATAGGAGGACAGGGCCGTTCACCCCTCCACTTT. The full variable domain, completed using reference TRBV19 and TRBJ1-6, is DGGITQSPKYLFRKEGQNVTLSCEQNLNHDAMYWYRQDPGQGLRLIYYSQIVNDFQKGDIAEGYSVSREKKESFPLTVTSAQKNPTAFYLCASSIGGQGRSPLHFGNGTRLTVT.

CDR3 loop: CASSPWTGDYNEQFF. As DNA, the CDR3 is TGTGCCAGCAGCCCTTGGACAGGAGACTACAATGAGCAGTTCTTC. The genes are TRBV7-6 and TRBJ2-1; 7 bases agree with TRBD1. There are 15 residues in the CDR3. CDR1 is SGHVS and CDR2 is FNYEAQ in the germline V gene. Trimming took 5 bases from V and 3 from J; bases not matched to a gene: 7.

This sequence joins TRBV30 and TRBJ1-1; D not resolved. V shed 3 bases and J shed 9 bases, with 11 bases lying between them. The CDR3 contains 11 residues. Germline V gene sequence: CDR1 GTSNPN, CDR2 SVGIG (reference sequence). The CDR3 DNA follows: TGTGCCTGGAGCGCCGAGAGTAAAGCTTTCTTT. Its translation is CAWSAESKAFF.